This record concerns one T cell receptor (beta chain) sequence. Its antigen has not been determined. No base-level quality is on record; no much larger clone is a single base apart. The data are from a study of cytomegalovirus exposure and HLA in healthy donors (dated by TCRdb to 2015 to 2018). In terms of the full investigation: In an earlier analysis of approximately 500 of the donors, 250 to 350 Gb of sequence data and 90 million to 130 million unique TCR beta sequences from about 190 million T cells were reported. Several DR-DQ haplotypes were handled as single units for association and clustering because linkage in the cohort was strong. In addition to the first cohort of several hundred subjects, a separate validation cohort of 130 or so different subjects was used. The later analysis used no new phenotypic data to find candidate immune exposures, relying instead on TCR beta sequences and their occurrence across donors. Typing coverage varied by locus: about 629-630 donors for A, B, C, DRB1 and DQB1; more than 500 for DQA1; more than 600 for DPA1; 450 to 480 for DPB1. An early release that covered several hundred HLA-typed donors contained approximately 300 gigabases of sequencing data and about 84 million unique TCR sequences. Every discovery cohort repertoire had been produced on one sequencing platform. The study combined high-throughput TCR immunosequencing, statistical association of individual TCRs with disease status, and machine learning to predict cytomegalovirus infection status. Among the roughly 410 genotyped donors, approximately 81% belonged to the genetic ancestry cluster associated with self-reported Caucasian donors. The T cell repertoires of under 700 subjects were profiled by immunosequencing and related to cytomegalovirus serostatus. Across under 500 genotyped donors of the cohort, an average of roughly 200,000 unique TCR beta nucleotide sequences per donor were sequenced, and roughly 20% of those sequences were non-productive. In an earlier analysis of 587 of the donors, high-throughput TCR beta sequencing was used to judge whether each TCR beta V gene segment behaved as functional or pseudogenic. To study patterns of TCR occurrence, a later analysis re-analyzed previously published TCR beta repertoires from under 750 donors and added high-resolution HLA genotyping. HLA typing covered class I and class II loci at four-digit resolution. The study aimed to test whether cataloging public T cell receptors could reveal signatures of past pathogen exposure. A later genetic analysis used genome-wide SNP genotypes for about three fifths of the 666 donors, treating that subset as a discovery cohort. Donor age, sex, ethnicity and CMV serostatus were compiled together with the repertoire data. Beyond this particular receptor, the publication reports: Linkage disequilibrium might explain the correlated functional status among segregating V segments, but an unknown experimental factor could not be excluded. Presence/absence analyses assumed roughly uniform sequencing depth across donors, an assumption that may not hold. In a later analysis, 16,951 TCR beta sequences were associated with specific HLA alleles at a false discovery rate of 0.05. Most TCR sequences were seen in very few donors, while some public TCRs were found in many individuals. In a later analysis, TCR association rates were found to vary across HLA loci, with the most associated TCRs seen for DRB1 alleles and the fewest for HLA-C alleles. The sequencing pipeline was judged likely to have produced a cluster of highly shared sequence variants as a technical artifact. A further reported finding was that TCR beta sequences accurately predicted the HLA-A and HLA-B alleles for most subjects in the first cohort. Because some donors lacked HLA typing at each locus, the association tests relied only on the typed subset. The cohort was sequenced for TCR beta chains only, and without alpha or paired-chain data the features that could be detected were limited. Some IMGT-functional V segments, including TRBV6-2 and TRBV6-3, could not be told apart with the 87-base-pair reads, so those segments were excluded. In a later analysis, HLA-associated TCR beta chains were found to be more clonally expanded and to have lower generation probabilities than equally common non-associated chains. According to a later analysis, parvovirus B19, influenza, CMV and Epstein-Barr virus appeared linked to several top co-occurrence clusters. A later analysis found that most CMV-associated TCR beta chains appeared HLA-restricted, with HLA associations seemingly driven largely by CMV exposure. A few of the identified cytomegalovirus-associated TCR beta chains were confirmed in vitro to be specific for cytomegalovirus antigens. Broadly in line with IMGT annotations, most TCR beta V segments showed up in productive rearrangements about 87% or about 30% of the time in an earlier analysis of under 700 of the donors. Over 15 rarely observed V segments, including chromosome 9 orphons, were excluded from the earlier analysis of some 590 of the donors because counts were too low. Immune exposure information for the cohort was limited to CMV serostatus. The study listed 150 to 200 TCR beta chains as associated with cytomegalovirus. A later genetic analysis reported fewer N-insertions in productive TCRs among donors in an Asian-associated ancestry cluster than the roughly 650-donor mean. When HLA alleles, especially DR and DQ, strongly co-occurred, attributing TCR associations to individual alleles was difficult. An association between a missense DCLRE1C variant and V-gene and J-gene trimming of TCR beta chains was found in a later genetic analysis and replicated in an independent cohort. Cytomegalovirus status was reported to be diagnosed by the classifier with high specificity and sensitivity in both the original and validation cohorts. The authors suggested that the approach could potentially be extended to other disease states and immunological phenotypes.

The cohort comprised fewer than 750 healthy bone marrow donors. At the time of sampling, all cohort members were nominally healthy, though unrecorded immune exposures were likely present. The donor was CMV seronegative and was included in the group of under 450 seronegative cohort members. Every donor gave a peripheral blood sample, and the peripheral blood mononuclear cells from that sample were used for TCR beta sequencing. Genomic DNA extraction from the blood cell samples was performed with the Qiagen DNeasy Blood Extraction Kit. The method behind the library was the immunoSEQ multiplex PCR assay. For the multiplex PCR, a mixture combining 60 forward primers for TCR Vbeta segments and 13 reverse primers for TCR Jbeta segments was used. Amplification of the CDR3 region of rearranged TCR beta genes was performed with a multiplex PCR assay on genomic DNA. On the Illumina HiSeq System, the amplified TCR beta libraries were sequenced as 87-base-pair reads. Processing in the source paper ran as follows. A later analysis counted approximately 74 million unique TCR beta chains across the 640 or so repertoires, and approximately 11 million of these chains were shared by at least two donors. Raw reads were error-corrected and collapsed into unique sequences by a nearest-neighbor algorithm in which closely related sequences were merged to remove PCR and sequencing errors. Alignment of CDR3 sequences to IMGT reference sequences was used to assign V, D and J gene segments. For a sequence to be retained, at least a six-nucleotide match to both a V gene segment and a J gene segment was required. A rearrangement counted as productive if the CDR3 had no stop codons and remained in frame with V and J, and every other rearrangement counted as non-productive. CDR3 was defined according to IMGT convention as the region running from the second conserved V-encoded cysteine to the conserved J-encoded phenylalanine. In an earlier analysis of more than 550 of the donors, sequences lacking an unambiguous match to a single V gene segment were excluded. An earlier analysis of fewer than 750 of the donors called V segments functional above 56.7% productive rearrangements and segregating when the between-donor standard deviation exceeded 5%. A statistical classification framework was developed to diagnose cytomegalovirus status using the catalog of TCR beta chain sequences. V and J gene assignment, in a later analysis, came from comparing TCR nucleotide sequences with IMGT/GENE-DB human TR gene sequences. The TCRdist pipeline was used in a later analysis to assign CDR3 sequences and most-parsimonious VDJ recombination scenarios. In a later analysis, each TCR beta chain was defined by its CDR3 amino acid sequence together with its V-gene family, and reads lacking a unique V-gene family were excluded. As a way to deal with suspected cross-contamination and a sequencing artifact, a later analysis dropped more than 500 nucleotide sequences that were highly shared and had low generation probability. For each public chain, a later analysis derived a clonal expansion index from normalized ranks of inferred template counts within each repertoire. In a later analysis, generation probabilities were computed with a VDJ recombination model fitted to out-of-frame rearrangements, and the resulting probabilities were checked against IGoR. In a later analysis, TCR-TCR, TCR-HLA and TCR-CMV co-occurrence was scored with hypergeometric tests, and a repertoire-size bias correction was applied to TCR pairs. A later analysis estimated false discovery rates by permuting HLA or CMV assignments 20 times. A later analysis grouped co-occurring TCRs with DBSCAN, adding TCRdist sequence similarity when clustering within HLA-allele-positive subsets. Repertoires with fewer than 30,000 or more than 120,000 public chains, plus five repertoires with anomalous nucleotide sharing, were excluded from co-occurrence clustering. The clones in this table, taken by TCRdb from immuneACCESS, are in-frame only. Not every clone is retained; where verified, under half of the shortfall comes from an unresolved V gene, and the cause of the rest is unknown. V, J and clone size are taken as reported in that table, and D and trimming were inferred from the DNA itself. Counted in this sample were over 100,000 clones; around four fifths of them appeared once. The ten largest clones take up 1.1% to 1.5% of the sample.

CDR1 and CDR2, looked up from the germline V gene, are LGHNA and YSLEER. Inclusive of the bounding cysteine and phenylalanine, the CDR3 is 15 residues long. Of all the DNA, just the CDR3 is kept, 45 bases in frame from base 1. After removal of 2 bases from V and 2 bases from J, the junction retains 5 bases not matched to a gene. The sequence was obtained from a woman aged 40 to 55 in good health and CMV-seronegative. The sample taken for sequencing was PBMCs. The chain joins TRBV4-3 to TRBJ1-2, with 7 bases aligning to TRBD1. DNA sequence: TGCGCCAGCAGCCAACCTAACAGGGGAAACTATGGCTACACCTTC. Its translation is CASSQPNRGNYGYTF.